This T cell receptor (beta chain) was identified during a study of T cells in Graves' hyperthyroidism and ophthalmopathy. The germline V gene encodes CDR1 SGDLS and CDR2 YYNGEE. This CDR3 spans 13 amino acids. Trimming left V 2 bases short and J 7 bases short, with 12 bases between. Regions amplified from RNA transcripts were the TCR beta CDR3 regions. First-round RT-PCR targeting the TCR CDR3 was performed with the HTBI primer set. A single record per CDR3 protein comes from TCRdb applying MiXCR to the multiplex PCR reads. The sample consists of hundreds of thousands of distinct CDR3 sequences, around 15% of them appearing once. This clonotype was seen a few times. Uncontrolled infection, other autoimmune disease, pregnancy or lactation disqualified patients from enrolment.

The chain is built from TRBV9 and TRBJ1-1, with D unclear. The source of this sequence is a woman aged 40 to 50 with Graves' ophthalmopathy. The specimen sequenced was blood. The CDR3 DNA reads as TGTGCCAGCAGCGTTGACACTCGGGGTGAAGCTTTCTTT. This sequence encodes CASSVDTRGEAFF.